This T cell receptor (beta chain) was sequenced for a study of blood T cells in healthy people across ages. CDR3 length: 14 residues. V lost 5 bases and J lost 7; bases outside the gene matches: 9. Per germline, CDR1 PRHDT and CDR2 FYEKMQ (reference sequence). A J-beta primer mix and a sample-barcoded 5' primer were used in a second PCR of roughly 6 to 11 cycles. TCRdb reprocessed the 5' RACE reads via MiXCR and lists one record per CDR3 protein. The sample yields about 1,500,000 distinct CDR3 sequences, approximately 38% seen once. The rearrangement links TRBV13 to TRBJ1-2; 8 nucleotides agree with TRBD1. The receptor was isolated from a woman between 18 and 30 years old in good health. Sequencing input: blood. CDR3 DNA sequence: TGTGCCAGCAGCATAAACCAGGGGGCCCCTGGCTACACCTTC. Translation: CASSINQGAPGYTF.